This section outlines one TCR beta chain sequence together with its context. V dropped 0 bases and J dropped 3 bases, with 12 bases sitting between them. Germline loops: CDR1 SGHRS, CDR2 YFSETQ. The CDR3 totals 15 residues. The data stem from a study of blood T cell repertoires in COVID-19. The wider study: Whether acute or convalescent, the COVID-19 samples came from the United States, Italy and Spain. PBMCs, B-cell-depleted T cells, or T cells were the source of the cDNA or gDNA that made up the material.

In the authors' methods: Amplifying reference gene primers gave estimates of nucleated cell counts. Some clones are missing from TCRdb's copy, which holds only in-frame ones; the method was immunoSEQ multiplex PCR. V and J calls and clone size are those listed in that table; D and trimming were worked out from the DNA. The sample lists 65,000 to 90,000 clones, roughly four fifths occurring once. Sequencing input: peripheral blood. The chain joins TRBV5-1 to TRBJ2-5; maybe TRBD2 (6 bases). This TCR was sampled from a man aged 55 to 70 with acute or convalescent COVID-19. The CDR3 spells CASSLAPGTEETQYF. The CDR3, as DNA: TGCGCCAGCAGCTTGGCCCCCGGGACTGAAGAGACCCAGTACTTC.